Following are 17 T cell receptor beta chains from one sample sequenced in a study of CD8 T cell repertoires and HIV-1 epitope variants. Clones were read by immunoSEQ multiplex PCR, and TCRdb kept only the in-frame ones, dropping some. The data show fewer than 6,000 clones, roughly 66% seen once. These receptors have no identified antigens. The source material was cultured CD8+ T cells derived from PBMCs. The receptors were gathered from a male donor with HIV.

V gene TRBV4-3 combines with J gene TRBJ2-6; 8 bases are a match to TRBD1. Losses at the gene ends were 2 bases for V and 1 base for J; bases not matched to a gene: 4. The CDR3 loop spans 17 amino acids. In germline, CDR1 is LGHNA, CDR2 YSLEER. CDR3 coding DNA: TGCGCCAGCAGCCAAAGACAGGGGAGGTCTGGGGCCAACGTCCTGACTTTC. It encodes CASSQRQGRSGANVLTF.

This chain joins TRBV11-2 and TRBJ2-1; possibly TRBD2 for D (6 bases). CDR3 length: 14 residues. CDR1 is SGHAT, CDR2 FQNNGV, per germline. Trimming took 3 bases from V and 4 from J, leaving 10 bases between them. CDR3 loop: CASSFRDSYNEQFF. CDR3 nucleotide sequence: TGTGCCAGCAGCTTTAGGGACTCGTACAATGAGCAGTTCTTC.

The chain is built from TRBV27 and TRBJ2-7; D remains unclear. Germline V lookup: CDR1 MNHEY, CDR2 SMNVEV (reference sequence). The CDR3 totals 17 residues. Trimming removed 0 bases at V and 2 bases at J, with 17 bases between. The DNA for the CDR3 is TGTGCCAGCAGTTTATCGAAATCAGGTCTCGCGGCCTACGAGCAGTACTTC. The encoded protein is CASSLSKSGLAAYEQYF.

The rearrangement joins TRBV28 to TRBJ1-1, with D maybe TRBD1 (6 bases). V lost 3 bases and J 5 bases, leaving 13 bases between the germline ends. The CDR3 spans 14 residues. Germline V gives CDR1 MDHEN, CDR2 SYDVKM. In DNA form, the CDR3 reads TGTGCCAGCAGTTTGGAGGGGGTTCTGACTGAAGCTTTCTTT. It specifies CASSLEGVLTEAFF.

The chain uses TRBV7-9 and TRBJ2-1; possible D gene TRBD1, 5 bases. The CDR3 has 15 residues. In germline, CDR1 is SEHNR, CDR2 FQNEAQ (reference sequence). The V end was cut by 2 bases, the J end by 1 base, with 9 bases between. The CDR3 sequence: CASSLLAGSYNEQFF. The CDR3 DNA sequence: TGTGCCAGCAGCTTACTGGCAGGGTCCTACAATGAGCAGTTCTTC.

The rearrangement links TRBV7-2 to TRBJ2-7; D is unresolved. Trimming cost V 1 base and J 5 bases, with 9 bases left between them. The CDR3 loop spans 13 amino acids. Germline-derived CDR1 and CDR2 are SGHTA and FQGNSA. CDR3 nucleotide sequence: TGTGCCAGCAGCTTAGGTGGAGAGAACGAGCAGTACTTC. Its protein product is CASSLGGENEQYF. Supplemented by reference TRBV7-2 and TRBJ2-7, the full variable domain reads GAGVSQSPSNKVTEKGKDVELRCDPISGHTALYWYRQSLGQGLEFLIYFQGNSAPDKSGLPSDRFSAERTGGSVSTLTIQRTQQEDSAVYLCASSLGGENEQYFGPGTRLTVT.

The V and J genes are TRBV6-5 and TRBJ2-7, with D tentatively TRBD1 or TRBD2 (5 bases each). Trimming shortened V by 4 bases and J by 2 bases, and 18 bases separated the two germline ends. This CDR3 contains 16 residues. Germline V gives CDR1 MNHEY, CDR2 SVGAGI. This CDR3 is CASSSYATGRTYEQYF. Here the CDR3 DNA reads TGTGCCAGCAGTTCCTATGCAACGGGACGGACCTACGAGCAGTACTTC.

The CDR3 DNA reads TGTGCCAGCAGCTTAGGCGCCTTGAACACTGAAGCTTTCTTT. Its translation: CASSLGALNTEAFF. This chain links TRBV7-9 with TRBJ1-1; D gene ambiguous. The CDR3 sequence is 14 residues long. Germline V lookup: CDR1 SEHNR, CDR2 FQNEAQ (reference sequence). Between the trimmed V and J ends, which lost 1 base and 0 bases, there was a span of 6 bases.

J is TRBJ1-2 and V is TRBV5-6; TRBD1 agrees at 11 bases. The CDR3 is 15 residues long. V shed 4 bases, J shed 3 bases, and the junction held 5 bases outside the gene matches. The V gene's germline CDR1 is SGHDT and CDR2 YYEEEE. DNA of the CDR3: TGTGCCAGCAGCCCGGGACAGGGGGTCGACTATGGCTACACCTTC. This translates into CASSPGQGVDYGYTF.

This clone was counted between two and nine times. The V gene is TRBV27, the J gene TRBJ2-7; D is unresolved. Germline V CDR1 and CDR2: MNHEY, SMNVEV (reference sequence). This CDR3 region has 13 residues. V was clipped by 2 bases and J by 0 bases, with 5 bases between them. CDR3 sequence: CASSLKPSYEQYF. CDR3 nucleotide sequence: TGTGCCAGCAGTTTAAAGCCCTCCTACGAGCAGTACTTC.

Here the CDR3 reads CSVEAPGVETQYF. The CDR3 nucleotides are TGCAGCGTTGAAGCCCCTGGGGTAGAGACCCAGTACTTC. This rearrangement joins TRBV29-1 to TRBJ2-5, with unresolved D. V lost 1 base and J lost 4, with 10 bases in between. The CDR3 extends over 13 amino acids. Germline V CDR1 and CDR2: SQVTM, ANQGSEA.

DNA for the CDR3: TGTGCCAGCGGGAGCATACTAGGCGGGAGGGCCCTGTATGAGCAGTTCTTC. Amino acid sequence: CASGSILGGRALYEQFF. The chain combines TRBV21-1 with TRBJ2-1; the D segment call TRBD2 is taken from the table without a DNA check. TRBV21-1 constitutes a pseudogene. The CDR3 is made up of 17 amino acids.

The chain recombines TRBV19 with TRBJ2-7, with TRBD1 identical over 7 bases. Per germline, CDR1 LNHDA and CDR2 SQIVND (reference sequence). There are 15 residues in the CDR3. After removal of 1 base from V and 4 bases from J, the junction contained 7 bases not matched to a gene. The CDR3 reads CASSIAQGLVYEQYF. CDR3 DNA sequence: TGTGCCAGTAGTATAGCACAGGGGTTGGTTTACGAGCAGTACTTC. Variable domain in full (rest from reference TRBV19 and TRBJ2-7): DGGITQSPKYLFRKEGQNVTLSCEQNLNHDAMYWYRQDPGQGLRLIYYSQIVNDFQKGDIAEGYSVSREKKESFPLTVTSAQKNPTAFYLCASSIAQGLVYEQYFGPGTRLTVT.

By share of the sample, this clone is medium-sized. DNA of the CDR3: TGTGCCAGCAGTTTCGGCACCGGGGAGCTGTTTTTT. Translation: CASSFGTGELFF. V and J are TRBV27 and TRBJ2-2; D gene unclear. The V end was cut by 3 bases, the J end by 4 bases, with 3 bases between. This CDR3 is 12 amino acids long. The germline CDR1 and CDR2 sequences are MNHEY and SMNVEV (reference sequence).

The chain joins TRBV29-1 to TRBJ2-1, with D possibly TRBD1 on 6 matching bases. This CDR3 is 14 amino acids long. Germline V lookup: CDR1 SQVTM, CDR2 ANQGSEA. V gave up 7 bases and J gave up 2 bases, with 15 bases separating them. The CDR3, as DNA: TGCAGCGACCTTACAGGGATCCCCTACAATGAGCAGTTCTTC. The encoded protein is CSDLTGIPYNEQFF.

This clone was seen a handful of times. The rearrangement uses TRBV7-8 and TRBJ2-1; D unclear. V lost 1 base, J lost 9 bases, and 10 bases lay in between. CDR3 length: 13 residues. Germline assignment: CDR1 SGHVS and CDR2 FQNEAQ. The CDR3 here is CASSLDGASEQFF. In DNA form, the CDR3 reads TGTGCCAGCAGCTTAGACGGTGCCAGTGAGCAGTTCTTC.

The rearrangement links TRBV6-5 to TRBJ2-1, with D tentatively TRBD1 or TRBD2 (5 bases each). Germline loops: CDR1 MNHEY, CDR2 SVGAGI. V was pared by 5 bases and J by 0 bases, with 8 bases between. CDR3 length: 14 residues. For the CDR3, the DNA is TGTGCCAGCAGTCGGGGCAGCTCCTACAATGAGCAGTTCTTC. It encodes CASSRGSSYNEQFF.